Listed here are 19 T cell receptor beta chains from one sample, sequenced in a study of blood T cell repertoires in COVID-19. TCRdb keeps only in-frame clones here, not all; method: immunoSEQ multiplex PCR. The sample has 300,000 or so clones; around 88% are singletons. Specimen: peripheral blood. The receptors were gathered from a woman in her 30s who had recovered from COVID-19.

This chain joins TRBV5-4 and TRBJ1-1; maybe TRBD1 (6 bases). V dropped 2 bases and J dropped 6 bases, with 14 bases sitting between them. This CDR3 has 14 amino acids. Germline CDR1 is SGHNT and CDR2 is YYREEE (reference sequence). The CDR3 coding sequence is TGTGCCAGCAGCTTCAGGGGAAAAGACGCTGAAGCTTTCTTT. It encodes CASSFRGKDAEAFF.

The chain employs TRBV7-8 and TRBJ2-7, with D possibly TRBD1 on 6 matching bases. V lost 0 bases and J lost 4, with 10 bases in between. CDR3 size: 14 residues. Germline V gene lookup returns CDR1 SGHVS and CDR2 FQNEAQ. The CDR3 nucleotides are TGTGCCAGCAGCTTAGCCGTAGGACAGTACGAGCAGTACTTC. It yields the protein CASSLAVGQYEQYF.

CDR3 sequence reads: CASSLTQGQGKIYEQYF. The CDR3 nucleotides are TGTGCCAGCAGCTTGACACAGGGACAGGGAAAGATCTACGAGCAGTACTTC. This rearrangement joins TRBV7-6 to TRBJ2-7, with 9 positions matching TRBD1. Germline assignment: CDR1 SGHVS and CDR2 FNYEAQ. The CDR3 is 17 residues long. V dropped 3 bases and J dropped 3; count of bases not matched to a gene: 12.

This chain joins TRBV6-5 and TRBJ1-5; maybe TRBD1 (5 bases). This CDR3 region has 14 residues. V was cut by 0 bases and J by 4 bases, with 7 bases left in between. The germline gives CDR1 MNHEY, CDR2 SVGAGI. CDR3 amino acids: CASSYSDTNQPQHF. The CDR3 bases are TGTGCCAGCAGTTACTCGGACACAAATCAGCCCCAGCATTTT.

The gene calls are TRBV4-1 and TRBJ2-7, with D maybe TRBD2 (6 bases). The CDR3 spans 15 residues. Trimming stripped 0 bases from V and 0 bases from J, with 9 bases between. From germline, CDR1 is MGHRA and CDR2 YSYEKL. DNA for the CDR3: TGCGCCAGCAGCCAAGATGGAGGGAACTCCTACGAGCAGTACTTC. The encoded protein is CASSQDGGNSYEQYF.

V gene TRBV2 combines with J gene TRBJ1-2; no clear D. The length of the CDR3 is 14 residues. The ends were cut back, 4 bases at V and 2 bases at J, with 11 bases in the middle. The germline V gene encodes CDR1 SNHLY and CDR2 FYNNEI. The CDR3 nucleotides read TGTGCCAGCAGTGGGGATGGGAGGAACTATGGCTACACCTTC. This gives the protein CASSGDGRNYGYTF.

This chain joins TRBV4-1 and TRBJ1-1; the D is unclear. Trimming removed 0 bases from V and 5 bases from J, with 13 bases in between. CDR1 MGHRA and CDR2 YSYEKL come from the germline V gene. The CDR3 is made up of 15 amino acids. CDR3 nucleotides: TGCGCCAGCAGCCAAGATTGGGGTTCGGGAACTGAAGCTTTCTTT. Protein: CASSQDWGSGTEAFF.

The chain employs TRBV6-2 or TRBV6-3 and TRBJ2-1, with 11 bases matching TRBD2. Unmatched junction bases numbered 9, after V lost 4 bases and J lost 10 bases. The CDR3 covers 15 residues. Germline CDR1 MNHEY, CDR2 SVGEGT. The CDR3 reads CASSSWTSGSREQFF. The CDR3 DNA reads TGTGCCAGCAGTTCGTGGACTAGCGGGTCCAGGGAGCAGTTCTTC.

This clone came up once. V is TRBV5-6 and J is TRBJ2-7; 9 bases match TRBD1. Germline V lookup: CDR1 SGHDT, CDR2 YYEEEE. The CDR3 loop spans 14 amino acids. Losses at the gene ends were 4 bases for V and 3 bases for J; bases not matched to a gene: 5. The CDR3 DNA is TGTGCCAGCAGCGAGGGACAGGGTTTCTACGAGCAGTACTTC. Protein sequence: CASSEGQGFYEQYF.

The V call is TRBV3-1 (or the pseudogene TRBV3-2), the J call TRBJ1-3, with D possibly TRBD1 on 5 matching bases. Germline V lookup: CDR1 LGHDT, CDR2 YNNKEL (reference sequence). The V end was cut by 1 base, the J end by 2 bases, with 9 bases between. The CDR3 is 15 amino acids. DNA for the CDR3: TGTGCCAGCAGCCAAGGTGGGGCGCCTGGAAACACCATATATTTT. This encodes CASSQGGAPGNTIYF.

Judged by abundance, this clone is medium-sized (0.01 to 0.1%). V gene TRBV7-2 combines with J gene TRBJ1-2; a weak D match, TRBD1 (5 bases). The length of the CDR3 is 14 residues. CDR1 and CDR2 from the germline V gene are SGHTA and FQGNSA. V dropped 5 bases and J dropped 8 bases, with 18 bases sitting between them. The CDR3 nucleotides read TGTGCCAGCAGCCCTGGCCCAGGGAATAGCGGCTACACCTTC. It translates to CASSPGPGNSGYTF.

The chain combines TRBV2 with TRBJ1-4, with 8 nucleotides matching TRBD1. The CDR3 has 13 amino acids. The germline V gene encodes CDR1 SNHLY and CDR2 FYNNEI. V was clipped by 7 bases and J by 5 bases; unmatched bases: 3. The CDR3 DNA reads TGTGCCAGCAACGGACAGGGCAATGAAAAACTGTTTTTT. Its translation is CASNGQGNEKLFF.

The chain uses TRBV5-1 and TRBJ1-2; D is ambiguous. The length of the CDR3 is 14 residues. Germline V gene lookup returns CDR1 SGHRS and CDR2 YFSETQ. Trimming took 0 bases from V and 2 from J, leaving 8 bases between them. Here the CDR3 reads CASSLGTVNYGYTF. The DNA of the CDR3 is TGCGCCAGCAGCTTGGGAACGGTCAACTATGGCTACACCTTC.

The chain links TRBV5-1 to TRBJ2-7; TRBD1 aligns across 7 bases. Germline CDR1 and CDR2: SGHRS and YFSETQ. The CDR3 totals 16 residues. The V gene end was trimmed by 4 bases and the J gene end by 2 bases; junction bases not matched to a gene: 12. Written as DNA, the CDR3 is TGCGCCAGCAGCGCCACCGGGACAGCCTTTACCTACGAGCAGTACTTC. The encoded protein is CASSATGTAFTYEQYF.

CDR3 residues: CASSLSPTNTGELFF. In nucleotides, the CDR3 is TGTGCCAGCAGCTTAAGCCCAACGAACACCGGGGAGCTGTTTTTT. This chain uses TRBV7-7 with TRBJ2-2; D uncertain. With 2 bases removed from V and 0 bases from J, the gap between germline ends came to 7 bases. Per the germline V gene, CDR1 is SSHAT and CDR2 is FNYEAQ (reference sequence). The CDR3 contains 15 residues.

The table lists this clone with a count of one. This sequence joins TRBV5-5 and TRBJ2-7, with 7 bases identical to TRBD1. Germline CDR1 reads SGHKS; CDR2 reads YYEKEE (reference sequence). The trim removed 2 bases at V and 3 bases at J, leaving 5 bases unmatched. The CDR3 runs to 14 residues. The CDR3 is CASSFRDRDYEQYF. The CDR3, as DNA: TGTGCCAGCAGCTTCCGGGACAGAGACTACGAGCAGTACTTC.

With regard to this clone: The sample contains more than one DNA sequence encoding this CDR3. The gene calls are TRBV9 and TRBJ2-7, with TRBD1 matching 9 bases. The junction had 1 base not matched to a gene; V was cut back by 0 bases and J by 3 bases. CDR1 and CDR2 (germline): SGDLS, YYNGEE. CDR3 length: 14 residues. This chain's CDR3 is CASSVAGQGYEQYF. Written as DNA, the CDR3 is TGTGCCAGCAGCGTAGCGGGACAGGGCTACGAGCAGTACTTC.

A single count supports this clone. The gene calls are TRBV9 and TRBJ1-2; TRBD1 might be the D (6 bases). The V and J ends lost 4 bases and 10 bases respectively, with 17 bases between them. The germline gives CDR1 SGDLS, CDR2 YYNGEE. The CDR3 has 13 residues. The CDR3 coding sequence is TGTGCCAGCAGCTCATTCAACAGGGAGCACTACACCTTC. Protein: CASSSFNREHYTF.

This chain links TRBV7-7 with TRBJ2-6, with no clear D. Germline CDR1 and CDR2: SSHAT and FNYEAQ (reference sequence). Trimming shortened V by 3 bases and J by 2 bases, and 8 bases separated the two germline ends. CDR3 length: 15 amino acids. CDR3 residues: CASSFGEAGANVLTF. The CDR3 nucleotides read TGTGCCAGCAGCTTCGGAGAAGCTGGGGCCAACGTCCTGACTTTC.